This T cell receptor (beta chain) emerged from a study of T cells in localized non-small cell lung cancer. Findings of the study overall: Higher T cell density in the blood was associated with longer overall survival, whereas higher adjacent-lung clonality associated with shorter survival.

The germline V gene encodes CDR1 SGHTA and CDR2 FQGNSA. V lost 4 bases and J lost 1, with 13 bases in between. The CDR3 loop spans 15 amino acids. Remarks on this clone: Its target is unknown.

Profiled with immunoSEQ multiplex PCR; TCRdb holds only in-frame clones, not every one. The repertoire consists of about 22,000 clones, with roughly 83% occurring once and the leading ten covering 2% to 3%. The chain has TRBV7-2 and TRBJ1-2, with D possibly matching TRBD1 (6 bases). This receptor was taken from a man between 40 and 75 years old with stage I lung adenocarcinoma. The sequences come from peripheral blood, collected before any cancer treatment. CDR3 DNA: TGTGCCAGCAGCTCAACATACAGGGATAACTATGGCTACACCTTC. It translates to CASSSTYRDNYGYTF.